The clone carrying this T cell receptor (beta chain) was detected many times. This entry comes from a study of immune characterization of retroperitoneal liposarcoma. TCRdb reprocessed the PCR reads via MiXCR and lists one record per CDR3 protein. The sample shows 6,000 to 7,000 distinct CDR3 sequences, around 30% of them seen only once. The germline gives CDR1 SGHTA, CDR2 FQGNSA. With V trimmed by 5 bases and J by 10 bases, 2 bases remained unmatched. This CDR3 spans 13 amino acids. The rearrangement links TRBV7-2 to TRBJ2-1, with 13 bases identical to TRBD2. Sequenced input: blood. This TCR came from a male donor with retroperitoneal liposarcoma. The CDR3 DNA sequence: TGTGCCAGCAGCACGGGACTAGCGGGAGAGCAGTTCTTC. Protein product: CASSTGLAGEQFF.